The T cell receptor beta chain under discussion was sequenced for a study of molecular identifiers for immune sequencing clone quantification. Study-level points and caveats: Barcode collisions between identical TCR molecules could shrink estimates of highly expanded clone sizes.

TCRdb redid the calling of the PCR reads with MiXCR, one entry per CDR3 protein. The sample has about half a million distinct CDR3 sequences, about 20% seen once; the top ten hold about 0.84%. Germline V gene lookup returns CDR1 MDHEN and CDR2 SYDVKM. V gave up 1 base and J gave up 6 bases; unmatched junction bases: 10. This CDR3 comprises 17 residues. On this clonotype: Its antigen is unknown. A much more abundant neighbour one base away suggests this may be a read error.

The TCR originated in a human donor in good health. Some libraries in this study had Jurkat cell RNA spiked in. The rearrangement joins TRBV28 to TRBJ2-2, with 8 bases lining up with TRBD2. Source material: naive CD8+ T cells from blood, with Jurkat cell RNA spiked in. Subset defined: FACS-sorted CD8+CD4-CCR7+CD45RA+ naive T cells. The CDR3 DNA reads TGTGCCAGCAGTTTATATCATAGCGGGGCTAACGCCGGGGAGCTGTTTTTT. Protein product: CASSLYHSGANAGELFF.